These T cell receptor beta chains were read from a single sample in a study of T cells after yellow fever vaccination. TCRdb re-analysed the 5' RACE reads in MiXCR, keeping a single row per CDR3 protein. Of some 340,000 distinct CDR3 sequences in the sample, roughly 3.9% were seen once. The sequencing here drew on PBMCs, taken 5 days after the yellow fever booster vaccination. The receptor set was obtained from a man between 18 and 29 years old who received the YFV17D yellow fever vaccine. CDR3s include the opening cysteine and the closing phenylalanine or tryptophan. Fields, in order: clone size, J gene, D gene, V gene, CDR3 DNA, CDR3 protein. The D gene is left open where the match is weak. Rows may omit the clone size; those that give it use once, few, many or a size class.

few TRBJ2-2 TRBD2 TRBV6-2/TRBV6-3 TGTGCGGCGGGACTAGGGGCCGGGGAGCTGTTTTTT CAAGLGAGELFF
few TRBJ2-7 NA TRBV7-2 TGTGCCAGCAGTTCTGGGACAATAGCGCAGTACTTC CASSSGTIAQYF
NA TRBJ2-3 NA TRBV7-6 TGTGCCAGCAGCCCTGGTCGAGCAGATACGCAGTATTTT CASSPGRADTQYF
few TRBJ2-3 TRBD1 TRBV15 TGTGCCACCAGCAGAGGAGGGACAGGAACCACAGATACGCAGTATTTT CATSRGGTGTTDTQYF
few TRBJ1-1 TRBD1 TRBV5-4 TGTGCCAGCAGCAGGAGACAGGGTATGAACACTGAAGCTTTCTTT CASSRRQGMNTEAFF
few TRBJ1-1 TRBD1 TRBV7-9 TGTGCCAGCAGGGATAAACAGGGGGCGCCCACTGAAGCTTTCTTT CASRDKQGAPTEAFF
many TRBJ2-7 NA TRBV5-1 TGCGCCAGCAGCTTCACGACCAGCTCCTACGAGCAGTACTTC CASSFTTSSYEQYF
NA TRBJ1-1 NA TRBV9 TGTGCCAGCAGTAATCCCTCTGGGGGCGCGGGTGAAGCTTTCTTT CASSNPSGGAGEAFF
few TRBJ2-3 TRBD2 TRBV4-3 TGCGCCAGCAGCCACACCCTAGCGGGGGGTCGAGATACGCAGTATTTT CASSHTLAGGRDTQYF
many TRBJ2-7 TRBD1 TRBV5-1 TGCGCCAGCAGCAGGTCTTGGGACAGCGAGCAGTACTTC CASSRSWDSEQYF
few TRBJ2-1 TRBD1 TRBV5-1 TGCGCCAGCAGCTCCCCGGGACAGAAACAAAATGAGCAGTTCTTC CASSSPGQKQNEQFF